This T cell receptor (beta chain) was obtained from a study of cytomegalovirus exposure and HLA in healthy donors. Overall study findings and caveats: Serostatus for CMV was the only available immune exposure information. For TCR beta chains, V- and J-gene trimming was later linked to a missense DCLRE1C variant. Prediction of most subjects' HLA-A and HLA-B alleles by TCR beta sequences was reportedly accurate.

Germline CDR1 is SGHRS and CDR2 is YFSETQ. The length of the CDR3 is 15 residues. Trimming removed 7 bases from V and 0 bases from J, with 16 bases in between. The primer mix had 60 Vbeta and 13 Jbeta primers. The protocol was immunoSEQ multiplex PCR, while the TCRdb copy is restricted to in-frame clones and leaves out a portion. The data hold about 130,000 clones, with approximately 75% observed a single time. Comment on this clone: The antigen is not known.

Sequenced input: PBMCs. The receptor comes from a middle-aged woman in good health and CMV-seropositive. This rearrangement joins TRBV5-1 to TRBJ2-5; weak D call: TRBD1 (5 bases). This CDR3 is CASQTFRRDQETQYF. CDR3 in DNA: TGCGCCAGCCAAACATTTCGCAGGGACCAAGAGACCCAGTACTTC.